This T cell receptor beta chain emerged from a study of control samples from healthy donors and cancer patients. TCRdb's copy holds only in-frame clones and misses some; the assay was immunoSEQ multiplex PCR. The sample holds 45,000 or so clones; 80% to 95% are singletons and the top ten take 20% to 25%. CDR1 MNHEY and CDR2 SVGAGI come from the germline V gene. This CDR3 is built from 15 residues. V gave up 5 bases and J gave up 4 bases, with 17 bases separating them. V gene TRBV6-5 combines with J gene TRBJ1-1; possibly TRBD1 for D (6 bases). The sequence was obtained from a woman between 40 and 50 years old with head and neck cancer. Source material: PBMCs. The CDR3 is CASSTLRGTVTEAFF. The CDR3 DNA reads TGTGCCAGCAGTACCCTTAGGGGGACGGTCACTGAAGCTTTCTTT.